A single sample is the source of the 26 T cell receptor beta chains below, sequenced in a study of OX40 agonist ivuxolimab in advanced cancers. Profiling relied on immunoSEQ multiplex PCR, and the TCRdb table lists in-frame clones only, not all of them. The sample shows under 110,000 clones, roughly nine tenths of them seen only once. Sequenced here: CD4+ or CD8+ T cells sorted from blood, sampled in a trial of the OX40 agonist ivuxolimab. The receptors come from an adult with an advanced solid tumor such as melanoma, head and neck, liver or kidney cancer.

Here the CDR3 DNA reads TGTGCCAGCTCACCACCCCGGGAGCGAGGGGCCCGCGTCGCTGAAGCTTTCTTT. Protein product: CASSPPRERGARVAEAFF. The chain couples TRBV18 to TRBJ1-1, with a weak D call TRBD1 (5 bases). Trimming stripped 0 bases from V and 6 bases from J, with 23 bases between. The CDR3 consists of 18 residues. The germline V gene has CDR1 KGHSH and CDR2 LQKENI.

This clone has just one count. V gene TRBV5-6 combines with J gene TRBJ2-5; 9 nucleotides line up with TRBD1. After removal of 4 bases from V and 5 bases from J, the junction contained 6 bases not matched to a gene. CDR3 length equals 14 residues. Germline V gives CDR1 SGHDT, CDR2 YYEEEE. CDR3 loop: CASSKTGGPETQYF. The CDR3 DNA reads TGTGCCAGCAGCAAGACAGGGGGGCCGGAGACCCAGTACTTC.

The chain carries TRBV14 and TRBJ1-5; D gene unclear. Germline V gives CDR1 SGHDN, CDR2 FVKESK. CDR3 length: 15 amino acids. Trimming took off 0 bases at V and 2 bases at J, with 8 bases between the two ends. The CDR3 DNA is TGTGCCAGCAGCCAAGATAAGGGAGGCAATCAGCCCCAGCATTTT. This gives the protein CASSQDKGGNQPQHF.

The chain links TRBV11-3 to TRBJ2-1, with 7 bases that match TRBD2. Germline-derived CDR1 and CDR2 are SGHNT and YENEEA. V shed 1 base, J shed 4 bases, and the junction held 4 bases outside the gene matches. The CDR3 has 15 residues. The CDR3 DNA reads as TGTGCCAGCAGCTTAGGGCTAGCGGAGTACAATGAGCAGTTCTTC. Its translation is CASSLGLAEYNEQFF.

In its sample, this clone was seen a few times. This rearrangement joins TRBV19 to TRBJ1-1, with D tentatively TRBD1 (5 bases). The CDR3 runs to 13 residues. In germline, CDR1 is LNHDA, CDR2 SQIVND (reference sequence). The V gene lost 7 bases and the J gene lost 10 bases, with 19 bases spanning the gap. The CDR3 region is CASTTAGRVPAFF. The CDR3 nucleotides are TGTGCCAGTACCACGGCGGGGCGCGTTCCAGCTTTCTTT.

The chain links TRBV5-1 to TRBJ1-4; no definite D call. Germline CDR1 SGHRS, CDR2 YFSETQ. The length of the CDR3 is 14 residues. V dropped 3 bases and J dropped 7 bases, with 13 bases sitting between them. The CDR3, as DNA: TGCGCCAGCAGCTCAGGCTCGGAGGGTGAAAAACTGTTTTTT. It codes for CASSSGSEGEKLFF.

The CDR3 sequence is CASNNPQANYGYTF. The DNA of the CDR3 is TGTGCCAGCAATAACCCTCAGGCGAACTATGGCTACACCTTC. The V call is TRBV28, the J call TRBJ1-2; D gene unclear. Trimming removed 7 bases at V and 2 bases at J, with 14 bases between. Germline V gene lookup returns CDR1 MDHEN and CDR2 SYDVKM. The CDR3 has 14 residues.

This clone was counted a single time. V and J are TRBV7-2 and TRBJ1-4; perhaps TRBD1 as D (6 bases). The CDR3 is 16 residues long. The V gene lost 5 bases and the J gene lost 0 bases, with 13 bases spanning the gap. The germline CDR1 and CDR2 sequences are SGHTA and FQGNSA. In DNA, the CDR3 is TGTGCCAGCAGCCAGAGACAGGCTGCAACTAATGAAAAACTGTTTTTT. This codes for CASSQRQAATNEKLFF.

The chain employs TRBV4-3 and TRBJ2-7; D might be TRBD2 (5 bases). The V gene lost 0 bases and the J gene lost 0 bases, with 12 bases spanning the gap. This CDR3 region has 16 residues. The V gene's germline CDR1 is LGHNA and CDR2 YSLEER. This CDR3 reads CASSQDWGTSSYEQYF. In DNA form, the CDR3 reads TGCGCCAGCAGCCAAGATTGGGGAACTAGCTCCTACGAGCAGTACTTC.

This clone was observed a few times. The chain joins TRBV21-1 to TRBJ1-2; the listed D gene, TRBD1, was not tested against the DNA. TRBV21-1 is a documented pseudogene. This CDR3 spans 10 amino acids. In DNA, the CDR3 is TGTGCCGGCAACTCGACAACCTACACCTTC. Protein sequence: CAGNSTTYTF.

The chain recombines TRBV18 with TRBJ1-5; possibly TRBD1 for D (5 bases). This CDR3 contains 15 residues. Per germline, CDR1 KGHSH and CDR2 LQKENI. The V end lost 3 bases, the J end lost 7 bases, and 16 bases lay between the germline ends. This chain's CDR3 is CASSPSEGLGQPQHF. The CDR3 DNA reads as TGTGCCAGCTCACCCTCGGAGGGGTTAGGACAGCCCCAGCATTTT.

V and J are TRBV7-2 and TRBJ2-3; 13 bases align to TRBD2. Looked up from germline, CDR1 is SGHTA and CDR2 is FQGNSA. The CDR3 loop spans 16 amino acids. The V and J ends lost 1 base and 11 bases, in that order; junction bases with no gene match: 9. The CDR3 bases are TGTGCCAGCAGCTTAGTGGGGACTAGCGGGGACACGAGGCAGTATTTT. This sequence encodes CASSLVGTSGDTRQYF. Combining the CDR3 with reference TRBV7-2 and TRBJ2-3 gives the whole variable domain GAGVSQSPSNKVTEKGKDVELRCDPISGHTALYWYRQSLGQGLEFLIYFQGNSAPDKSGLPSDRFSAERTGGSVSTLTIQRTQQEDSAVYLCASSLVGTSGDTRQYFGPGTRLTVL.

This chain links TRBV19 with TRBJ1-5; the D is unclear. With 8 bases removed from V and 2 bases from J, the gap between germline ends came to 13 bases. Germline CDR1 is LNHDA and CDR2 is SQIVND (reference sequence). CDR3 length equals 14 residues. CDR3 residues: CASHRELGNQPQHF. In nucleotides, the CDR3 is TGTGCCAGTCATCGGGAGTTGGGCAATCAGCCCCAGCATTTT. Full variable domain (outside the CDR3, taken from reference TRBV19 and TRBJ1-5): DGGITQSPKYLFRKEGQNVTLSCEQNLNHDAMYWYRQDPGQGLRLIYYSQIVNDFQKGDIAEGYSVSREKKESFPLTVTSAQKNPTAFYLCASHRELGNQPQHFGDGTRLSIL.

The chain is built from TRBV4-3 and TRBJ2-7; D gene unclear. Trimming took 1 base from V and 1 from J, leaving 8 bases between them. This CDR3 has 14 residues. Germline CDR1 reads LGHNA; CDR2 reads YSLEER. The DNA for the CDR3 is TGCGCCAGCAGCCAAGGAGGAAATTCCTACGAGCAGTACTTC. Translating gives CASSQGGNSYEQYF.

The gene calls are TRBV2 and TRBJ1-1, with D possibly matching TRBD1 (5 bases). The V end was cut by 11 bases, the J end by 0 bases, with 13 bases between. CDR3 length: 13 residues. The germline CDR1 and CDR2 sequences are SNHLY and FYNNEI. The CDR3 reads CAGKTDMNTEAFF. The CDR3 bases are TGTGCCGGAAAGACAGATATGAACACTGAAGCTTTCTTT.

V is TRBV28 and J is TRBJ1-2; 11 bases are a match to TRBD1. V shed 5 bases and J 6 bases; nucleotides not matched to a gene: 17. Germline V gene data show CDR1 as MDHEN and CDR2 as SYDVKM. This CDR3 contains 18 residues. The CDR3 is CASSPIGGTGGIGDGYTF. The CDR3 DNA reads as TGTGCCAGCAGTCCCATCGGAGGGACAGGGGGAATAGGGGATGGCTACACCTTC.

The chain's CDR3 is CASSARGSRGNTIYF. For the CDR3, the DNA is TGTGCCAGCAGTGCAAGGGGATCGAGGGGAAACACCATATATTTT. The chain combines TRBV28 with TRBJ1-3; tentative D call: TRBD1 (5 bases). Germline lookup yields CDR1 MDHEN and CDR2 SYDVKM. The CDR3 length is 15 residues. V dropped 5 bases and J dropped 4 bases, with 15 bases sitting between them.

The CDR3 nucleotides read TGTGCCAGTAGTCCAGGACAGGGGGGCTGGGTGAACACTGAAGCTTTCTTT. It codes for CASSPGQGGWVNTEAFF. V is TRBV19 and J is TRBJ1-1; 10 bases line up with TRBD1. Germline assignment: CDR1 LNHDA and CDR2 SQIVND (reference sequence). Unmatched junction bases numbered 9, after V lost 5 bases and J lost 0 bases. CDR3 length equals 17 residues. The full variable domain, in which reference TRBV19 and TRBJ1-1 provide the parts outside the CDR3, is DGGITQSPKYLFRKEGQNVTLSCEQNLNHDAMYWYRQDPGQGLRLIYYSQIVNDFQKGDIAEGYSVSREKKESFPLTVTSAQKNPTAFYLCASSPGQGGWVNTEAFFGQGTRLTVV.

The chain recombines TRBV19 with TRBJ2-3; D possibly matches TRBD1 or TRBD2 (5 bases each). The V and J ends lost 5 bases and 6 bases respectively, with 24 bases between them. CDR1 LNHDA and CDR2 SQIVND come from the germline V gene (reference sequence). CDR3 length: 17 amino acids. The CDR3 region is CASSRSTGAGSADTQYF. The DNA for the CDR3 is TGTGCCAGTAGTCGCTCCACCGGGGCAGGCTCAGCGGATACGCAGTATTTT. Supplemented by reference TRBV19 and TRBJ2-3, the full variable domain reads DGGITQSPKYLFRKEGQNVTLSCEQNLNHDAMYWYRQDPGQGLRLIYYSQIVNDFQKGDIAEGYSVSREKKESFPLTVTSAQKNPTAFYLCASSRSTGAGSADTQYFGPGTRLTVL.

CDR3 protein: CASSREGQSTDTQYF. The CDR3 DNA sequence: TGCGCCAGCAGCCGGGAGGGACAGAGCACAGATACGCAGTATTTT. This chain joins TRBV5-1 and TRBJ2-3, with D possibly matching TRBD2 (8 bases). The CDR3 length is 15 residues. The V end lost 4 bases, the J end lost 0 bases, and 12 bases lay between the germline ends. Germline lookup yields CDR1 SGHRS and CDR2 YFSETQ. The complete variable domain, with remaining parts taken from reference TRBV5-1 and TRBJ2-3, reads KAGVTQTPRYLIKTRGQQVTLSCSPISGHRSVSWYQQTPGQGLQFLFEYFSETQRNKGNFPGRFSGRQFSNSRSEMNVSTLELGDSALYLCASSREGQSTDTQYFGPGTRLTVL.

The gene calls are TRBV28 and TRBJ1-6; 8 nucleotides line up with TRBD1. CDR1 MDHEN and CDR2 SYDVKM come from the germline V gene. This CDR3 is 15 amino acids long. The junction had 4 bases not matched to a gene; V was cut back by 2 bases and J by 7 bases. The DNA for the CDR3 is TGTGCCAGCAGTTTAACACAGGGGGTAAATTCACCCCTCCACTTT. Residues: CASSLTQGVNSPLHF.

The chain uses TRBV19 and TRBJ1-1; D gene ambiguous. The CDR3 spans 13 residues. Deletions cut 4 bases from V and 1 base from J, with 7 bases between. Germline loops: CDR1 LNHDA, CDR2 SQIVND (reference sequence). Here the CDR3 DNA reads TGTGCCAGTAGTACAAATAAGAACACTGAAGCTTTCTTT. As protein: CASSTNKNTEAFF.

This clone was seen only a few times. The rearrangement links TRBV29-1 to TRBJ1-2, with unresolved D. The CDR3 length is 14 residues. Germline V gene data show CDR1 as SQVTM and CDR2 as ANQGSEA. With 4 bases removed from V and 1 base from J, the gap between germline ends came to 13 bases. The CDR3: CSVVEHLLNYGYTF. The DNA for the CDR3 is TGCAGCGTTGTGGAACACCTCCTTAACTATGGCTACACCTTC.

The V gene is TRBV15, the J gene TRBJ2-5; D remains unclear. V lost 0 bases and J lost 2, with 10 bases in between. The CDR3 runs to 15 residues. In germline, CDR1 is LNHNV, CDR2 YYDKDF (reference sequence). In DNA form, the CDR3 reads TGTGCCACCAGCAGAGATTACGGCGGACAAGAGACCCAGTACTTC. Translated: CATSRDYGGQETQYF.

The chain has TRBV29-1 and TRBJ1-5, with D possibly matching TRBD1 (5 bases). From germline, CDR1 is SQVTM and CDR2 ANQGSEA. The CDR3 length is 13 residues. The V and J ends lost 6 bases and 5 bases respectively, with 14 bases between them. CDR3 region: CSVGEGGHQPQHF. In DNA, the CDR3 is TGCAGCGTGGGGGAGGGAGGGCATCAGCCCCAGCATTTT.

This chain links TRBV9 with TRBJ1-5; D possibly corresponds to TRBD1 (6 bases). In germline, CDR1 is SGDLS, CDR2 YYNGEE. The CDR3 sequence is 16 residues long. V was clipped by 0 bases and J by 1 base, with 11 bases between them. The CDR3 reads CASSVGGAGSNQPQHF. CDR3 coding DNA: TGTGCCAGCAGCGTAGGGGGGGCAGGGAGCAATCAGCCCCAGCATTTT.